A selection of T cell receptor beta chains follows, all from one sample in a study of blood T cells in healthy people across ages. TCRdb re-called the 5' RACE reads through MiXCR, storing one row per CDR3 protein. The profile shows approximately 800,000 distinct CDR3 sequences, approximately 24% of them singletons. These same data were also listed under a study on T cells of mothers and their children.

Sequencing used blood. The receptors here all came from a boy younger than 18 in good health. The CDR3 runs from the conserved cysteine through the conserved F or W. Each record gives: V gene, clone size, D gene, J gene, CDR3 protein, CDR3 DNA. The D gene is left open where the match is weak. Size is stated for part of the rows, as once, few or many counts, or as a class when the clone is expanded.

TRBV27	few	-	TRBJ2-2	CASSLFGRQDGELFF	TGTGCCAGCAGTTTATTCGGGCGACAGGACGGGGAGCTGTTTTTT
TRBV5-1	-	TRBD1	TRBJ2-3	CASSLDRGVADTQYF	TGCGCCAGCAGCTTGGACAGGGGGGTCGCAGATACGCAGTATTTT
TRBV10-3	-	TRBD1	TRBJ2-7	CAIRQGAGHEQYF	TGTGCCATCAGACAGGGGGCTGGCCACGAGCAGTACTTC
TRBV3-1	few	-	TRBJ2-6	CASSSPSSRAGANVLTF	TGTGCCAGCAGCTCTCCCTCGAGCAGGGCTGGGGCCAACGTCCTGACTTTC
TRBV4-1	few	-	TRBJ2-7	CASSQVVGQPNF	TGCGCCAGCAGCCAAGTAGTAGGCCAGCCTAACTTC
TRBV7-3	-	TRBD1	TRBJ2-7	CASSSRTGNEQYF	TGTGCCAGCAGCTCCCGGACAGGCAACGAGCAGTACTTC
TRBV5-1	many	TRBD2	TRBJ2-5	CASTLTPGLAQETQYF	TGCGCCAGCACCTTAACTCCGGGACTAGCGCAAGAGACCCAGTACTTC
TRBV5-1	-	TRBD2	TRBJ2-2	CASSRAGGSLTGELFF	TGCGCCAGCAGCAGAGCGGGGGGGTCTCTCACCGGGGAGCTGTTTTTT
TRBV12-3/TRBV12-4	-	-	TRBJ2-3	CASSLGQGRGTQYF	TGTGCCAGCAGTTTAGGGCAGGGCAGGGGTACGCAGTATTTT
TRBV5-5	-	-	TRBJ2-3	CASSLIPLAETSTDTQYF	TGTGCCAGCAGCTTGATCCCGTTAGCGGAAACTAGCACAGATACGCAGTATTTT
TRBV5-1	few	-	TRBJ1-1	CASSVGHRMNTEAFF	TGCGCCAGCAGCGTCGGACACAGGATGAACACTGAAGCTTTCTTT
TRBV9	-	-	TRBJ2-1	CASSVGNVNEQFF	TGTGCCAGCAGCGTAGGAAACGTCAATGAGCAGTTCTTC
TRBV14	-	TRBD2	TRBJ2-3	CASSHFGGARDTQYF	TGTGCCAGCAGCCACTTCGGGGGGGCTAGAGATACGCAGTATTTT
TRBV20-1	few	-	TRBJ2-5	CSARDPYGAPRTQYF	TGCAGTGCTAGAGATCCATACGGGGCCCCAAGGACCCAGTACTTC
TRBV12-3/TRBV12-4	few	TRBD2	TRBJ2-1	CASSLALGGGLNEQFF	TGTGCCAGCAGTTTAGCGCTCGGGGGGGGCCTCAATGAGCAGTTCTTC
TRBV7-3	-	TRBD2	TRBJ2-1	CASSLKGPLAASYNEQFF	TGTGCCAGCAGCTTAAAGGGGCCGCTAGCGGCTTCCTACAATGAGCAGTTCTTC
TRBV13	few	-	TRBJ1-4	CASSLGGNGKLFF	TGTGCCAGCAGCTTGGGGGGGAACGGAAAACTGTTTTTT
TRBV20-1	few	-	TRBJ2-7	CSASPNELALSYEQYF	TGCAGTGCTTCACCCAACGAGCTAGCGCTCTCCTACGAGCAGTACTTC
TRBV2	-	-	TRBJ1-1	CASMGAGRTEAFF	TGTGCCAGCATGGGCGCAGGACGAACTGAAGCTTTCTTT
TRBV20-1	few	TRBD1	TRBJ2-4	CSASPYGQGAVVAKNIQYF	TGCAGTGCTAGCCCGTACGGACAGGGGGCTGTGGTAGCCAAAAACATTCAGTACTTC
TRBV5-4	-	TRBD2	TRBJ2-1	CASSLVSSGGVYEQFF	TGTGCCAGCAGCTTGGTGTCTAGCGGGGGGGTGTATGAGCAGTTCTTC
TRBV28	few	-	TRBJ1-6	CASRTAVGDPPLHF	TGTGCCAGCAGAACCGCGGTGGGGGACCCACCCCTCCACTTT
TRBV30	few	-	TRBJ1-3	CAWSPRPGNTIYF	TGTGCCTGGAGCCCAAGACCAGGAAACACCATATATTTT
TRBV7-2	-	TRBD1	TRBJ1-3	CASTFGQGNTIYF	TGTGCCAGCACCTTTGGACAGGGGAACACCATATATTTT
TRBV11-2	few	TRBD2	TRBJ2-1	CASSSLAGPGEQFF	TGTGCCAGCAGCTCGCTAGCGGGCCCCGGTGAGCAGTTCTTC
TRBV29-1	-	-	TRBJ2-5	CSVDGGDQETQYF	TGCAGCGTTGACGGAGGGGACCAAGAGACCCAGTACTTC
TRBV20-1	-	TRBD2	TRBJ2-3	CSVTRGLAGTALTDTQYF	TGCAGTGTCACCCGGGGACTAGCGGGGACGGCCCTCACAGATACGCAGTATTTT
TRBV20-1	-	-	TRBJ1-1	CSAREVVEAFF	TGCAGTGCTAGAGAGGTAGTTGAAGCTTTCTTT
TRBV10-1	few	-	TRBJ2-1	CASSESRTEGDEQFF	TGCGCCAGCAGTGAGTCGAGGACGGAAGGCGATGAGCAGTTCTTC
TRBV3-1	-	-	TRBJ2-1	CASSQDLWGREFF	TGTGCCAGCAGCCAAGATCTTTGGGGCAGGGAGTTTTTC
TRBV24-1	-	-	TRBJ2-1	CITSDGREQFF	TGTATCACCAGTGATGGACGTGAGCAGTTCTTC
TRBV10-3	few	TRBD2	TRBJ2-5	CAISSGGRETQYF	TGTGCCATCAGTAGCGGGGGCCGAGAGACCCAGTACTTC
TRBV7-3	many	-	TRBJ2-2	CASSPRGVNTGELFF	TGTGCCAGCAGCCCCCGAGGTGTGAACACCGGGGAGCTGTTTTTT
TRBV4-2	-	-	TRBJ1-2	CASSQDVAEVYGYTF	TGTGCCAGCAGCCAAGATGTTGCGGAAGTCTATGGCTACACCTTC
TRBV6-1	-	TRBD1	TRBJ1-1	CASNPDRGDAFF	TGTGCCAGCAACCCGGACAGGGGAGATGCTTTCTTT
TRBV30	-	-	TRBJ2-1	CAWKGSYNEQFF	TGTGCCTGGAAGGGGTCCTACAATGAGCAGTTCTTC
TRBV27	-	TRBD2	TRBJ2-7	CASSLLAGGYSEQYF	TGTGCCAGCAGTCTACTAGCGGGGGGCTACTCCGAGCAGTACTTC
TRBV10-3	-	-	TRBJ2-7	CAISTKPNPRLAYYEQYF	TGTGCCATCAGTACTAAACCGAACCCCCGGCTAGCGTACTACGAGCAGTACTTC
TRBV7-9	few	-	TRBJ1-1	CASRTGQKNTEAFF	TGTGCCAGCCGGACGGGGCAGAAGAACACTGAAGCTTTCTTT
TRBV6-2/TRBV6-3	-	-	TRBJ2-4	CASSPQLLKNIQYF	TGTGCCAGCAGCCCCCAGTTGCTCAAAAACATTCAGTATTTC
TRBV6-5	once	TRBD2	TRBJ2-7	CASSVSGTYYEQYF	TGTGCCAGCAGCGTTAGCGGGACCTACTACGAGCAGTACTTC
TRBV20-1	-	TRBD2	TRBJ2-1	CSAASSGAYNEQFF	TGCAGTGCTGCCTCTAGCGGGGCTTACAATGAGCAGTTCTTC